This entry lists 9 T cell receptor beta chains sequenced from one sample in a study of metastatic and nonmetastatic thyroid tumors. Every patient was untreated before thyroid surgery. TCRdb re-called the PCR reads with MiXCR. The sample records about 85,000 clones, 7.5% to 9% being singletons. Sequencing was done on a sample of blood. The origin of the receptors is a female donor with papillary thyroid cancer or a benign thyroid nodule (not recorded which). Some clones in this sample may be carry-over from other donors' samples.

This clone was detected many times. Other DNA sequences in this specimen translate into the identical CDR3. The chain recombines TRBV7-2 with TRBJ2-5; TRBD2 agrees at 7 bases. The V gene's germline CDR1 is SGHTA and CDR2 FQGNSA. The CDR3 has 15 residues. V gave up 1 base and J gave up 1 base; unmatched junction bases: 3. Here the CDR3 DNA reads TGTGCCAGCAGCTTAGGGGGGGGGTCCCAAGAGACCCAGTACTTC. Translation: CASSLGGGSQETQYF. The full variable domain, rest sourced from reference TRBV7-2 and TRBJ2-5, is GAGVSQSPSNKVTEKGKDVELRCDPISGHTALYWYRQSLGQGLEFLIYFQGNSAPDKSGLPSDRFSAERTGGSVSTLTIQRTQQEDSAVYLCASSLGGGSQETQYFGPGTRLLVL.

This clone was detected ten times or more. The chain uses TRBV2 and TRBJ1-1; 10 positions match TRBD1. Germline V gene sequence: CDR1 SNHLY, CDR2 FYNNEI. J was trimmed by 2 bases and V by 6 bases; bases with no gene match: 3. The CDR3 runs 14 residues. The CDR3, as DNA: TGTGCCAGCAGGACAGGGGGCTTAAACACTGAAGCTTTCTTT. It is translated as CASRTGGLNTEAFF.

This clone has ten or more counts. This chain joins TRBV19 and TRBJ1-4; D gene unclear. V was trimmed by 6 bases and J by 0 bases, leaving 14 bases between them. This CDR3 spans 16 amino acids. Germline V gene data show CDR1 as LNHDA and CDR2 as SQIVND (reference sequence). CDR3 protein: CASSTSSAATNEKLFF. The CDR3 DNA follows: TGTGCCAGTAGCACCTCCTCAGCAGCAACTAATGAAAAACTGTTTTTT.

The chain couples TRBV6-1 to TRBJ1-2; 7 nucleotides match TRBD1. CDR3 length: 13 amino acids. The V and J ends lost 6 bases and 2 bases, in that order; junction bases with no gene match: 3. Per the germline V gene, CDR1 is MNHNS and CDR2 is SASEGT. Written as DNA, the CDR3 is TGTGCCAGCAGCCACAGGGGAAACTATGGCTACACCTTC. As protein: CASSHRGNYGYTF.

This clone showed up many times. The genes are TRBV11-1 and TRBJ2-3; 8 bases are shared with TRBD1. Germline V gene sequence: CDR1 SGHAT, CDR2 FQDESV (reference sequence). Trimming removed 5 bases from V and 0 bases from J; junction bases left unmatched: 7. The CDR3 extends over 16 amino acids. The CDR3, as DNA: TGTGCCAGCAGCCTAGGACAGGGAGCAAGCACAGATACGCAGTATTTT. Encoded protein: CASSLGQGASTDTQYF.

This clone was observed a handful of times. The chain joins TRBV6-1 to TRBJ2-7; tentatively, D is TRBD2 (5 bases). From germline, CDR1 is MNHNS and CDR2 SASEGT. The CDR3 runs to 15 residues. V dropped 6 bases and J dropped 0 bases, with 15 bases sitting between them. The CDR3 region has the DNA TGTGCCAGCAGACCCGCGGGCCTAAGCTCCTACGAGCAGTACTTC. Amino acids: CASRPAGLSSYEQYF.

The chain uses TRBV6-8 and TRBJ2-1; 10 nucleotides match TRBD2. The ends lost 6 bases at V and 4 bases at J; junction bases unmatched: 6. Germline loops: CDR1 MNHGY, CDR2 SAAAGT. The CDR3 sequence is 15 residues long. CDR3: CASRDWTSGYNEQFF. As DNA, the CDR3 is TGTGCCAGCAGGGACTGGACTAGCGGATACAATGAGCAGTTCTTC.

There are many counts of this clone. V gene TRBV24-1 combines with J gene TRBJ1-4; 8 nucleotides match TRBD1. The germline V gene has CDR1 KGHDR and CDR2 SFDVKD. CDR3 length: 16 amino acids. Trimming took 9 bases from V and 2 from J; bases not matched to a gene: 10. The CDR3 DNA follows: TGTGCCACCTGCTACAGGGGGGAGCCGACTAATGAAAAACTGTTTTTT. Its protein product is CATCYRGEPTNEKLFF.

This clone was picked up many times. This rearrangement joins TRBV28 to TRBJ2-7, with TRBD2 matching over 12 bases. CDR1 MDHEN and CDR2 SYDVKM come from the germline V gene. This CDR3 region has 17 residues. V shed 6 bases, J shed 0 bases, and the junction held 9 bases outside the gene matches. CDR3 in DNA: TGTGCCAGCAGCACAGGACTAGCGGGGACAAGCTCCTACGAGCAGTACTTC. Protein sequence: CASSTGLAGTSSYEQYF.